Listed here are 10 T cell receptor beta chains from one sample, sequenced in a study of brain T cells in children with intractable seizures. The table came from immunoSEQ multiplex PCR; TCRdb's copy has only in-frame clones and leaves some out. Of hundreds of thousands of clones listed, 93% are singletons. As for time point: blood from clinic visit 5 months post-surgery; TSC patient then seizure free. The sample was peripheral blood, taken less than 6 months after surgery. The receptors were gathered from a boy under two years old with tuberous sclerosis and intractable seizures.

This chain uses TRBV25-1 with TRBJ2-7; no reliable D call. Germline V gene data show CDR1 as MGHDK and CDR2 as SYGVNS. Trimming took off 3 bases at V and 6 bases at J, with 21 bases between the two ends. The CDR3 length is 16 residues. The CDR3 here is CASSDFDTRIFSEQYF. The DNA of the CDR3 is TGTGCCAGCAGTGATTTCGACACACGCATCTTTAGCGAGCAGTACTTC.

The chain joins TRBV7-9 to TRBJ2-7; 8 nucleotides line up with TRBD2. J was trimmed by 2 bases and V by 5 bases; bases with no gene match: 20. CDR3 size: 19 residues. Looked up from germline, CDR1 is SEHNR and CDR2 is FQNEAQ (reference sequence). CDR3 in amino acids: CASSPPTGRGLLAAYEQYF. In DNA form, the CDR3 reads TGTGCCAGCAGCCCCCCCACGGGGCGAGGCCTACTAGCGGCCTACGAGCAGTACTTC.

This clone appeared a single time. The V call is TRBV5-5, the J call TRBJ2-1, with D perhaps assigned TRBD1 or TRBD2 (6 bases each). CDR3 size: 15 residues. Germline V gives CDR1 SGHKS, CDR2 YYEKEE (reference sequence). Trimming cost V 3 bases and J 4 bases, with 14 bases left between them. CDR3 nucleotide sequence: TGTGCCAGCAGCTGGGGGGCGGGGCGATACAATGAGCAGTTCTTC. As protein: CASSWGAGRYNEQFF.

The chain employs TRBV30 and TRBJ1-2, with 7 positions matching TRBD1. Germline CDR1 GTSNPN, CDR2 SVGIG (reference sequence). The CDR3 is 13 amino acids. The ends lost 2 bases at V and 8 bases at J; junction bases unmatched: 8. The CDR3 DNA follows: TGTGCCTGGAGTCCCCGACAGGGCGGCGGCTACACCTTC. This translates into CAWSPRQGGGYTF.

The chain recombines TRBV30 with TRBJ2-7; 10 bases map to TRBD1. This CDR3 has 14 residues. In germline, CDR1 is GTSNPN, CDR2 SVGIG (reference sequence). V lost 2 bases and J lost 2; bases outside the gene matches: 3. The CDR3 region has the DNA TGTGCCTGGAGTTTAGGGACAGGGGCCTACGAGCAGTACTTC. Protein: CAWSLGTGAYEQYF.

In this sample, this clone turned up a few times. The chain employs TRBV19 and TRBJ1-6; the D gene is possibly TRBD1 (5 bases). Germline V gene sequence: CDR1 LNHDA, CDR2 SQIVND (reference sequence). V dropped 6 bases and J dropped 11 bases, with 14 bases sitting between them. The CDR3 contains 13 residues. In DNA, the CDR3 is TGTGCCAGTAGCCCTGATACAGGAGCACCCCTCCACTTT. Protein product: CASSPDTGAPLHF.

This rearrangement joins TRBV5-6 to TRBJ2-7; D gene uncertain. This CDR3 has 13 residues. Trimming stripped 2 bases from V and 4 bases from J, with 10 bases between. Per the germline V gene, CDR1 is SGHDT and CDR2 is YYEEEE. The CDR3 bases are TGTGCCAGCAGCTTTCAAGGCGTTTACGAGCAGTACTTC. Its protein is CASSFQGVYEQYF.

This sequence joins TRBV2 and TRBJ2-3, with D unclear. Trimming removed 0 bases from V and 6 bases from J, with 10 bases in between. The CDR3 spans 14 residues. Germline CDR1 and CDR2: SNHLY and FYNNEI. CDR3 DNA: TGTGCCAGCAGTGAAGCTACCAGCTCGGATACGCAGTATTTT. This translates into CASSEATSSDTQYF.

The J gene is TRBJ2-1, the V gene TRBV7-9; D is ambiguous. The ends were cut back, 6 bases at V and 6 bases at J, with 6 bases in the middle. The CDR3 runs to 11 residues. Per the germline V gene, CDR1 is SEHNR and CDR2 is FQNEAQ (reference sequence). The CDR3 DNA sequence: TGTGCCAGCAGACTATTCAATGAGCAGTTCTTC. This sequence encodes CASRLFNEQFF.

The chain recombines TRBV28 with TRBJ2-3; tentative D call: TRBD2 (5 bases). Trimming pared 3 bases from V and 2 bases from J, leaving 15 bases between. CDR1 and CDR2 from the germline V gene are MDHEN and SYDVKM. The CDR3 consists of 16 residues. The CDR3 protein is CASSFFGTRFTDTQYF. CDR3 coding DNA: TGTGCCAGCAGTTTTTTCGGAACTAGGTTCACAGATACGCAGTATTTT.